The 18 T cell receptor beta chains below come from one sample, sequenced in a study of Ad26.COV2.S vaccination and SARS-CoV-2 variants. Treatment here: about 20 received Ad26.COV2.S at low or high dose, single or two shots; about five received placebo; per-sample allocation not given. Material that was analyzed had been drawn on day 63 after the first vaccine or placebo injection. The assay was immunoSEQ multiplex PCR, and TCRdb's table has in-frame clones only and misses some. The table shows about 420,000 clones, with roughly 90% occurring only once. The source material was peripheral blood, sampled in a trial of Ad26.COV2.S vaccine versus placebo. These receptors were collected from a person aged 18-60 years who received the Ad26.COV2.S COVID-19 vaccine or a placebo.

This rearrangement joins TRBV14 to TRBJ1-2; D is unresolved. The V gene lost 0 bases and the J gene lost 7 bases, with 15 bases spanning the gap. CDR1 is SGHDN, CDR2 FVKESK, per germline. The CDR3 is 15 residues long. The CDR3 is CASSQDTRAMGGYTF. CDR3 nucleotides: TGTGCCAGCAGCCAAGACACGCGGGCGATGGGTGGCTACACCTTC. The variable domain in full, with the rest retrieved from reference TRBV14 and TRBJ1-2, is EAGVTQFPSHSVIEKGQTVTLRCDPISGHDNLYWYRRVMGKEIKFLLHFVKESKQDESGMPNNRFLAERTGGTYSTLKVQPAELEDSGVYFCASSQDTRAMGGYTFGSGTRLTVV.

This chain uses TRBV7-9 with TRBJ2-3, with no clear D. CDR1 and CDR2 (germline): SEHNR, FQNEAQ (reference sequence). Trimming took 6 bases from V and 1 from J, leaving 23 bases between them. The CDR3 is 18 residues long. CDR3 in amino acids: CASSQILRSGWGTDTQYF. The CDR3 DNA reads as TGTGCCAGCAGTCAAATCCTCCGTTCTGGTTGGGGCACAGATACGCAGTATTTT.

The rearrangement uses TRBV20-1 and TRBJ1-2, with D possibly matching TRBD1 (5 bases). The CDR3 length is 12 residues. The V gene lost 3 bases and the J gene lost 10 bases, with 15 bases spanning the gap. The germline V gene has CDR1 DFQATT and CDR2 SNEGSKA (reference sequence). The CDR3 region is CSASEALGDYTF. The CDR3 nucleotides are TGCAGTGCTAGTGAAGCCCTAGGGGACTACACCTTC.

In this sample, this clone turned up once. CDR3 DNA sequence: TGTGCCAGCAGCTTCGGATGGGGGCGGATGGACAATGAGCAGTTCTTC. Translation: CASSFGWGRMDNEQFF. This chain links TRBV7-8 with TRBJ2-1, with D possibly matching TRBD1 (6 bases). Trimming shortened V by 3 bases and J by 5 bases, and 17 bases separated the two germline ends. The CDR3 is 16 residues long. Germline CDR1 reads SGHVS; CDR2 reads FQNEAQ.

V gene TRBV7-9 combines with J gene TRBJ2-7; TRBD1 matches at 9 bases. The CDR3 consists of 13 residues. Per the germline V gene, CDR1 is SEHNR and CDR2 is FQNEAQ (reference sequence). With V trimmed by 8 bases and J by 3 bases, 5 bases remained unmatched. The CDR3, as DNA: TGTGCCAGCGGGGGACAGGGAGGCTACGAGCAGTACTTC. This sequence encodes CASGGQGGYEQYF.

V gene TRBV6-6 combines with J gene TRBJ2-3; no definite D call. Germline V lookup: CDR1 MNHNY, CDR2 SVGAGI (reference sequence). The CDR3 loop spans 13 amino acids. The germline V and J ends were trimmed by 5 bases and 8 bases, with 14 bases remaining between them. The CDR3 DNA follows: TGTGCCAGCAGTCTCCCCCCCCACGGTACGCAGTATTTT. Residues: CASSLPPHGTQYF.

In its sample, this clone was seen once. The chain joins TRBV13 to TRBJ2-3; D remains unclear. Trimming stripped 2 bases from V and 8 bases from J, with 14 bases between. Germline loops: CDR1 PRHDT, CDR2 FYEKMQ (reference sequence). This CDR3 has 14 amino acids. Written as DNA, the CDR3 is TGTGCCAGCAGCTTAAGGCTACAGTCCAGTACGCAGTATTTT. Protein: CASSLRLQSSTQYF.

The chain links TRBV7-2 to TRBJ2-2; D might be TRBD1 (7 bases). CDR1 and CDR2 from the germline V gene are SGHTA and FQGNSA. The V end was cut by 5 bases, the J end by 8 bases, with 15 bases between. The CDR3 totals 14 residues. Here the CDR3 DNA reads TGTGCCAGCAGCCTTACAGGGGAGGTAGGGGAGCTGTTTTTT. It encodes CASSLTGEVGELFF.

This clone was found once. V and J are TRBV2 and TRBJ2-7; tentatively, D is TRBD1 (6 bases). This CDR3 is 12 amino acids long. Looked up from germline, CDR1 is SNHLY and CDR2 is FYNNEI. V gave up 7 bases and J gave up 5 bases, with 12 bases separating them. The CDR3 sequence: CASKTDSHEQYF. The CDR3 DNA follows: TGTGCCAGCAAAACGGACAGCCACGAGCAGTACTTC.

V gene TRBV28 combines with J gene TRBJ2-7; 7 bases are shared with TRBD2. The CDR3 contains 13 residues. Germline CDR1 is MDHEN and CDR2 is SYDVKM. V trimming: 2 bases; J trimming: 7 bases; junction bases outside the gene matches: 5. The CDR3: CASSLGGEGEQYF. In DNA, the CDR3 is TGTGCCAGCAGTTTAGGTGGGGAGGGGGAGCAGTACTTC.

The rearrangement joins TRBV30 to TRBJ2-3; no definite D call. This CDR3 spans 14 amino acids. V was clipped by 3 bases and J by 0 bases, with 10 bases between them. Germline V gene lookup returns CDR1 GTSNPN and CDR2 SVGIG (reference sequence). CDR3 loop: CAWRQITSTDTQYF. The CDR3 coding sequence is TGTGCCTGGAGACAGATCACTAGCACAGATACGCAGTATTTT.

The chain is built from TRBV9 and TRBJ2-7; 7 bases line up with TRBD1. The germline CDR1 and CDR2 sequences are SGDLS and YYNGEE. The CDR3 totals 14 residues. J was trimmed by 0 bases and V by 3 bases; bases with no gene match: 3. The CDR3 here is CASSAWDSSYEQYF. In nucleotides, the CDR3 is TGTGCCAGCAGCGCTTGGGACAGCTCCTACGAGCAGTACTTC.

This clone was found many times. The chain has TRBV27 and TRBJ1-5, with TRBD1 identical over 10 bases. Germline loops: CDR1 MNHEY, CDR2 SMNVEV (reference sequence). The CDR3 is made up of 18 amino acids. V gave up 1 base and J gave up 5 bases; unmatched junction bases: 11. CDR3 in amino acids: CASSLLGSGTGVDQPQHF. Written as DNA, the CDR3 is TGTGCCAGCAGTTTATTAGGATCCGGGACAGGGGTAGATCAGCCCCAGCATTTT.

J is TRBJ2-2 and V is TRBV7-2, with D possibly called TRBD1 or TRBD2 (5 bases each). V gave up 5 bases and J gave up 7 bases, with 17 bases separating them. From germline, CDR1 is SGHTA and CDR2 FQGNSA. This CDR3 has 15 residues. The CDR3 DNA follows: TGTGCCAGCAGCCCAGGGACGGCGGAGGTCGGGGAGCTGTTTTTT. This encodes CASSPGTAEVGELFF.

This chain's CDR3 is CASSQGRGRTYGYTF. The CDR3 bases are TGTGCCAGCAGCCAAGGGAGAGGGAGGACATATGGCTACACCTTC. V usage is TRBV3-1 (or the pseudogene TRBV3-2) and J usage is TRBJ1-2; D may be TRBD1 (5 bases). Germline CDR1 is LGHDT and CDR2 is YNNKEL (reference sequence). V lost 1 base and J 5 bases, leaving 14 bases between the germline ends. The CDR3 spans 15 residues.

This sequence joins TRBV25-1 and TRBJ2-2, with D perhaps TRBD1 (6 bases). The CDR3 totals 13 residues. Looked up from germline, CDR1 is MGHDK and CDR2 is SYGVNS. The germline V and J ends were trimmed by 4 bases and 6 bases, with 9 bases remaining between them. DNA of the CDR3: TGTGCCAGCAGTGTACAGGGCCCCGGGGAGCTGTTTTTT. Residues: CASSVQGPGELFF.

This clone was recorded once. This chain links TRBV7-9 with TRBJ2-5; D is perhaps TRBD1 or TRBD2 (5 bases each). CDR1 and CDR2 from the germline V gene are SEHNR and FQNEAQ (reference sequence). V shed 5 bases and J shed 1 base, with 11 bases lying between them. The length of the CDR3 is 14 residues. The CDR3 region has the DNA TGTGCCAGCAGCCACCCGGGGCTCCAAGAGACCCAGTACTTC. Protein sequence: CASSHPGLQETQYF.

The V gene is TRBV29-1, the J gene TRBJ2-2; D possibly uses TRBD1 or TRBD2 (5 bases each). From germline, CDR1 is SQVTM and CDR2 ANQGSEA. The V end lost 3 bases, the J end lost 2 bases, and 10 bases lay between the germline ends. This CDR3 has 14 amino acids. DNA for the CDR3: TGCAGCGTTGATTCGAGGGGAAACACCGGGGAGCTGTTTTTT. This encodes CSVDSRGNTGELFF.